This is a list of T cell receptor beta chains from one sample in a study of cytomegalovirus exposure and HLA in healthy donors. Sequencing was performed with immunoSEQ multiplex PCR; in TCRdb, only in-frame clones are kept and a portion is missing. The sample lists roughly 70,000 clones, around 66% occurring once. Source material: PBMCs. The receptors stem from a male donor in good health and CMV-seropositive. CDR3s include the opening cysteine and the closing phenylalanine or tryptophan. Fields, in order: V gene, D gene, clone size, CDR3 length, J gene, CDR3 protein, CDR3 DNA. D genes are given only for firm matches. Clone size is shown for a subset of rows, as once, few, many or a class of expanded clone.

V: TRBV5-4
D: TRBD2
size: NA
length: 16
J: TRBJ2-1
CDR3: CASSLATSGRANEQFF
DNA: TGTGCCAGCAGCTTGGCTACTAGCGGGAGGGCGAATGAGCAGTTCTTC

V: TRBV5-1
D: TRBD1
size: NA
length: 17
J: TRBJ1-3
CDR3: CAGKLNPGQGAGNTIYF
DNA: TGCGCCGGCAAACTAAATCCGGGACAGGGGGCTGGAAACACCATATATTTT

V: TRBV6-5
D: TRBD1
size: NA
length: 16
J: TRBJ1-2
CDR3: CASSSSPGQGNYGYTF
DNA: TGTGCCAGCAGTTCCTCTCCCGGACAGGGTAACTATGGCTACACCTTC

V: TRBV2
D: TRBD1
size: NA
length: 17
J: TRBJ1-5
CDR3: CASSEAGTGLSKQPQHF
DNA: TGTGCCAGCAGTGAAGCGGGGACAGGGCTGTCAAAGCAGCCCCAGCATTTT

V: TRBV5-1
D: NA
size: once
length: 11
J: TRBJ2-2
CDR3: CASSFLGELFF
DNA: TGCGCCAGCAGCTTTCTCGGGGAGCTGTTTTTT

V: TRBV30
D: TRBD1
size: NA
length: 15
J: TRBJ1-2
CDR3: CAWIYGQGVHYGYTF
DNA: TGTGCCTGGATATATGGACAGGGAGTCCACTATGGCTACACCTTC

V: TRBV7-9
D: NA
size: NA
length: 13
J: TRBJ2-5
CDR3: CASSLAAEETQYF
DNA: TGTGCCAGCAGCTTAGCGGCAGAAGAGACCCAGTACTTC

V: TRBV9
D: TRBD1
size: NA
length: 16
J: TRBJ2-1
CDR3: CASSASGTGYFNEQFF
DNA: TGTGCCAGCAGCGCATCCGGGACAGGGTATTTCAATGAGCAGTTCTTC

V: TRBV4-1
D: TRBD2
size: NA
length: 18
J: TRBJ2-3
CDR3: CASSHRLAGGSSEDTQYF
DNA: TGCGCCAGCAGCCACAGACTAGCGGGGGGGTCCAGTGAGGATACGCAGTATTTT

V: TRBV5-6
D: NA
size: NA
length: 12
J: TRBJ2-7
CDR3: CSSRLSAYEQYF
DNA: TGTTCCAGCCGCTTGTCGGCCTACGAGCAGTACTTC

V: TRBV6-1
D: TRBD2
size: NA
length: 15
J: TRBJ2-7
CDR3: CASVPTSGISYEQYF
DNA: TGTGCCAGCGTTCCCACTAGCGGGATATCCTACGAGCAGTACTTC

V: TRBV5-1
D: NA
size: few
length: 13
J: TRBJ2-7
CDR3: CASSFAGAYEQYF
DNA: TGCGCCAGCAGCTTTGCAGGCGCCTACGAGCAGTACTTC

V: TRBV7-9
D: TRBD2
size: NA
length: 18
J: TRBJ2-7
CDR3: CASSLAVRRLAGEYEQYF
DNA: TGTGCCAGCAGCTTAGCAGTCCGGCGTCTAGCGGGGGAATACGAGCAGTACTTC

V: TRBV29-1
D: NA
size: NA
length: 13
J: TRBJ2-7
CDR3: CSVGREINYEQYF
DNA: TGCAGCGTTGGACGGGAAATTAACTACGAGCAGTACTTC

V: TRBV5-6
D: TRBD1
size: NA
length: 14
J: TRBJ1-2
CDR3: CASSFADRESGYTF
DNA: TGTGCCAGCAGCTTCGCGGACAGGGAGTCTGGCTACACCTTC

V: TRBV2
D: NA
size: NA
length: 11
J: TRBJ2-3
CDR3: CASNREDTQYF
DNA: TGTGCCAGCAACCGGGAAGATACGCAGTATTTT

V: TRBV7-6
D: NA
size: NA
length: 15
J: TRBJ2-1
CDR3: CASSPKSRLINEQFF
DNA: TGTGCCAGCAGCCCTAAAAGCCGCTTAATTAATGAGCAGTTCTTC

V: TRBV15
D: TRBD1
size: NA
length: 16
J: TRBJ1-4
CDR3: CATSRDRDRVDEKLFF
DNA: TGTGCCACCAGCAGAGATAGGGACAGGGTTGATGAAAAGCTGTTTTTT

V: TRBV19
D: TRBD1
size: NA
length: 13
J: TRBJ1-2
CDR3: CASSINRGYGYTF
DNA: TGTGCCAGTAGTATTAACAGGGGCTATGGCTACACCTTC

V: TRBV14
D: TRBD1
size: NA
length: 16
J: TRBJ1-1
CDR3: CASSQMDRGPSIEAFF
DNA: TGTGCCAGCAGCCAAATGGACAGGGGGCCTAGCATTGAAGCTTTCTTT

V: TRBV27
D: NA
size: NA
length: 14
J: TRBJ1-5
CDR3: CASRLGGANQPQHF
DNA: TGTGCCAGCCGGCTCGGCGGAGCTAATCAGCCCCAGCATTTT

V: TRBV2
D: NA
size: NA
length: 15
J: TRBJ2-5
CDR3: CASSDLRGFQETQYF
DNA: TGTGCCAGCAGTGATCTTCGGGGGTTCCAAGAGACCCAGTACTTC

V: TRBV7-2
D: NA
size: NA
length: 14
J: TRBJ2-2
CDR3: CAGSLARGAGELFF
DNA: TGTGCCGGCAGCTTAGCCAGGGGGGCCGGGGAGCTGTTTTTT

V: TRBV6-5
D: NA
size: NA
length: 13
J: TRBJ2-7
CDR3: CASSQASRQEQYF
DNA: TGTGCCAGCAGCCAAGCCTCGAGGCAAGAGCAGTACTTC

V: TRBV10-2
D: TRBD1
size: NA
length: 14
J: TRBJ1-4
CDR3: CASSEGTVNEKLFF
DNA: TGCGCCAGCAGTGAAGGGACAGTCAATGAAAAACTGTTTTTT

V: TRBV7-9
D: NA
size: NA
length: 13
J: TRBJ2-7
CDR3: CASSLALQTEQYF
DNA: TGTGCCAGCAGCTTAGCCTTACAGACCGAGCAGTACTTC

V: TRBV19
D: NA
size: NA
length: 16
J: TRBJ1-3
CDR3: CASSPRGSNSGNTIYF
DNA: TGTGCCAGTAGTCCCCGGGGGTCGAATTCTGGAAACACCATATATTTT

V: TRBV28
D: NA
size: NA
length: 13
J: TRBJ1-2
CDR3: CASSPGPNYGYTF
DNA: TGTGCCAGCAGTCCAGGGCCTAACTATGGCTACACCTTC

V: TRBV30
D: TRBD2
size: NA
length: 15
J: TRBJ2-5
CDR3: CAWSVKVAGVGTQYF
DNA: TGTGCCTGGAGTGTAAAGGTAGCGGGAGTCGGGACCCAGTACTTC

V: TRBV19
D: NA
size: NA
length: 14
J: TRBJ1-5
CDR3: CASSIQGRDQPQHF
DNA: TGTGCCAGTAGTATACAGGGTAGGGATCAGCCCCAGCATTTT

V: TRBV19
D: TRBD1
size: NA
length: 16
J: TRBJ1-5
CDR3: CASSISGQGLSQPQHF
DNA: TGTGCCAGTAGTATCTCGGGACAGGGTTTGAGTCAGCCCCAGCATTTT

V: TRBV7-6
D: TRBD1
size: NA
length: 14
J: TRBJ2-7
CDR3: CASSLEQGPYEQYF
DNA: TGTGCCAGCAGCTTAGAACAGGGGCCCTACGAGCAGTACTTC

V: TRBV7-3
D: NA
size: once
length: 13
J: TRBJ1-1
CDR3: CASSAQALTEAFF
DNA: TGTGCCAGCAGCGCGCAAGCGCTCACTGAAGCTTTCTTT

V: TRBV7-3
D: NA
size: NA
length: 13
J: TRBJ2-5
CDR3: CASSFVQGETQYF
DNA: TGTGCCAGCAGCTTTGTTCAGGGAGAGACCCAGTACTTC

V: TRBV5-5
D: NA
size: NA
length: 16
J: TRBJ1-6
CDR3: CASSLVMPLHNSPLHF
DNA: TGTGCCAGCAGCCTCGTGATGCCACTCCATAATTCACCCCTCCACTTT

V: TRBV5-4
D: NA
size: NA
length: 17
J: TRBJ2-5
CDR3: CASSLAGLEEGQETQYF
DNA: TGTGCCAGCAGCTTGGCCGGGCTAGAGGAGGGGCAAGAGACCCAGTACTTC

V: TRBV29-1
D: TRBD1
size: NA
length: 13
J: TRBJ2-7
CDR3: CSVEGTGYYEQYF
DNA: TGCAGCGTTGAAGGGACAGGATACTACGAGCAGTACTTC

V: TRBV11-1
D: TRBD2
size: once
length: 14
J: TRBJ2-1
CDR3: CASNLAGVGNEQFF
DNA: TGTGCCAGCAACCTAGCGGGAGTGGGAAATGAGCAGTTCTTC

V: TRBV15
D: TRBD1
size: NA
length: 13
J: TRBJ1-1
CDR3: CATSQGVVTEAFF
DNA: TGTGCCACCAGTCAGGGGGTGGTGACTGAAGCTTTCTTT

V: TRBV6-6
D: NA
size: NA
length: 15
J: TRBJ1-6
CDR3: CASSYTDRRNSPLHF
DNA: TGTGCCAGCAGTTATACAGACAGGCGGAATTCACCCCTCCACTTT

V: TRBV6-6
D: TRBD2
size: NA
length: 16
J: TRBJ2-3
CDR3: CASSWDRTRGTDTQYF
DNA: TGTGCCAGCAGTTGGGATCGGACGCGGGGGACAGATACGCAGTATTTT

V: TRBV13
D: NA
size: NA
length: 12
J: TRBJ2-3
CDR3: CASSFPRDTQYF
DNA: TGTGCCAGCAGCTTTCCTAGGGATACGCAGTATTTT

V: TRBV11-2
D: NA
size: NA
length: 16
J: TRBJ2-3
CDR3: CASSRRGLARTDTQYF
DNA: TGTGCCAGCAGCCGACGGGGTCTTGCGCGCACAGATACGCAGTATTTT

V: TRBV2
D: TRBD1
size: NA
length: 13
J: TRBJ2-7
CDR3: CASMPGQTYEQYF
DNA: TGTGCCAGCATGCCGGGACAGACCTACGAGCAGTACTTC

V: TRBV5-1
D: TRBD2
size: few
length: 16
J: TRBJ2-1
CDR3: CASSLGGLAGGNEQFF
DNA: TGCGCCAGCAGCTTGGGGGGACTAGCGGGAGGAAATGAGCAGTTCTTC

V: TRBV27
D: NA
size: NA
length: 13
J: TRBJ2-1
CDR3: CASQGGGVNEQFF
DNA: TGTGCCAGCCAGGGCGGGGGCGTCAATGAGCAGTTCTTC